This T cell receptor beta chain was sequenced for a study of blood T cell repertoires in COVID-19. Study details: Spain, Italy and the United States supplied samples that represented acute and convalescent COVID-19. Nucleic acid was either cDNA or gDNA, and it came from T cells, B-cell-depleted T cells, or PBMCs.

Germline CDR1 is SGHRS and CDR2 is YFSETQ. Trimming at V came to 0 bases and at J to 5 bases, leaving 3 bases not matched to a gene. CDR3 length: 14 amino acids. Authors' analysis steps: Amplification from reference gene primers served as the basis for estimated nucleated cell counts. Measured with immunoSEQ multiplex PCR; TCRdb has only the in-frame clones, and not every one. V, J and clone size reflect that table, while D and trimming were determined from the DNA. The sample has about 120,000 clones; around three quarters are singletons. The clonotype originates from an elderly woman with acute or convalescent COVID-19. The V gene is TRBV5-1, the J gene TRBJ1-1, with TRBD1 identical over 8 bases. Sequencing input: peripheral blood. CDR3 loop: CASSLAGGTTEAFF. As DNA, the CDR3 is TGCGCCAGCAGCTTGGCAGGGGGCACGACTGAAGCTTTCTTT.